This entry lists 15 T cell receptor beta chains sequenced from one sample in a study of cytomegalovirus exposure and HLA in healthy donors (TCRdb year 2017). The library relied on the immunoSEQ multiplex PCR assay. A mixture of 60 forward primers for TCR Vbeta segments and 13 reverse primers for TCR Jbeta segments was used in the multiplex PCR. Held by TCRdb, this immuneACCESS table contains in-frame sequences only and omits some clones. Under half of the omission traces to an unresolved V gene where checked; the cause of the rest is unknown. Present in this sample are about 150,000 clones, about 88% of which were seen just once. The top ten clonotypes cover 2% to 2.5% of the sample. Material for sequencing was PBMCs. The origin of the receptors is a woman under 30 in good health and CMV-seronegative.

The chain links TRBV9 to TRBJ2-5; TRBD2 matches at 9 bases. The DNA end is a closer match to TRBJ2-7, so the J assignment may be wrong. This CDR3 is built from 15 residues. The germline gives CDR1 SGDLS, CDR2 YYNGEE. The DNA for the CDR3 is TGTGCCAGCAGCGTAGCCCCAGCGGGGGGATACGAGCAGTACTTC. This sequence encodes CASSVAPAGGYEQYF.

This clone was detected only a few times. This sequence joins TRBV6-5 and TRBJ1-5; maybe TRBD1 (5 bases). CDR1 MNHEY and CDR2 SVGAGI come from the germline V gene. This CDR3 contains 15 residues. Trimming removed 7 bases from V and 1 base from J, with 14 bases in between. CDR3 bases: TGTGCCAGCATGCGGGGGAGGGAGAGCAATCAGCCCCAGCATTTT. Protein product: CASMRGRESNQPQHF.

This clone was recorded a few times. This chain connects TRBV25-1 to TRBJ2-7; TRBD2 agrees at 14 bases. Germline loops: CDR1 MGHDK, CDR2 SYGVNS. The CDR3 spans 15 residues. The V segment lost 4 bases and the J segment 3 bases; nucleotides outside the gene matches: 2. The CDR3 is CASSAGLAGVYEQYF. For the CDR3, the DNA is TGTGCCAGCAGTGCGGGACTAGCGGGAGTCTACGAGCAGTACTTC.

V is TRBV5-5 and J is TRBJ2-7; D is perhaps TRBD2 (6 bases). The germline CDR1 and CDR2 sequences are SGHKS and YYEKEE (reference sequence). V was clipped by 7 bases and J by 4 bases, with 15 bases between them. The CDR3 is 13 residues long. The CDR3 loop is CASARGGTYEQYF. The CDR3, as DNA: TGTGCCAGCGCCCGGGGTGGGACTTACGAGCAGTACTTC.

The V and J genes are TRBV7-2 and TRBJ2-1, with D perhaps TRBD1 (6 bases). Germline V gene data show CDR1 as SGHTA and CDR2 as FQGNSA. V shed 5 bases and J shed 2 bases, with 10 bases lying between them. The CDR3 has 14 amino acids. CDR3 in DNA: TGTGCCAGCAGCCGAGGGGGTACCTACAATGAGCAGTTCTTC. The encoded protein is CASSRGGTYNEQFF.

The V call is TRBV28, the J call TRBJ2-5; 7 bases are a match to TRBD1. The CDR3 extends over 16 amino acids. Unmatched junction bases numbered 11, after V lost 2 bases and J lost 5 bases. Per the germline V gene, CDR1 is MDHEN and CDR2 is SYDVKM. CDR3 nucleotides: TGTGCCAGCAGTTTAAGCGACAGGGCCGCGAGGGAGACCCAGTACTTC. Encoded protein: CASSLSDRAARETQYF.

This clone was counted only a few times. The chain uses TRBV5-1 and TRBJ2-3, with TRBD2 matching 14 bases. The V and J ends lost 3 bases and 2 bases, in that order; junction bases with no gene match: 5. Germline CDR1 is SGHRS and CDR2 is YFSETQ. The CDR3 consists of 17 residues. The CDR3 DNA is TGCGCCAGCAGCTCGGGACTAGCGGGGGCCAACACAGATACGCAGTATTTT. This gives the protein CASSSGLAGANTDTQYF.

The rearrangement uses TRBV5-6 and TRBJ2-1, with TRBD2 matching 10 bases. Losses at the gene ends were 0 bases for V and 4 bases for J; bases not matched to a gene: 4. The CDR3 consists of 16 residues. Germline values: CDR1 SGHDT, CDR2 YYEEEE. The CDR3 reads CASSLAGLAEYNEQFF. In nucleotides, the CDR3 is TGTGCCAGCAGCTTGGCCGGACTAGCGGAATACAATGAGCAGTTCTTC.

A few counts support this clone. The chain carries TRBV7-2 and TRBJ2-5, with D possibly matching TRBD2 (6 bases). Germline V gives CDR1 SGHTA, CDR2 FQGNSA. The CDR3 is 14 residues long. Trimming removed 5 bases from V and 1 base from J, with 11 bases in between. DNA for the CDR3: TGTGCCAGCAGCCCCGGGAGCGGCCAAGAGACCCAGTACTTC. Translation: CASSPGSGQETQYF.

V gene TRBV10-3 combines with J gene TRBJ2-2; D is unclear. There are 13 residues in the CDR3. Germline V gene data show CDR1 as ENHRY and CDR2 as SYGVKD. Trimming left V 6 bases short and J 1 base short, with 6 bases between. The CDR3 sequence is CAIRAENTGELFF. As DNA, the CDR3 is TGTGCCATCAGGGCAGAGAACACCGGGGAGCTGTTTTTT.

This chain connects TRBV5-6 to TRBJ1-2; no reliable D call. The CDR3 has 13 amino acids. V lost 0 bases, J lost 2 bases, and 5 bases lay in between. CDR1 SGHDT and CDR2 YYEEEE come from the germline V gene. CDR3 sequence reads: CASSLGGNYGYTF. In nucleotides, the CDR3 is TGTGCCAGCAGCTTGGGCGGCAACTATGGCTACACCTTC.

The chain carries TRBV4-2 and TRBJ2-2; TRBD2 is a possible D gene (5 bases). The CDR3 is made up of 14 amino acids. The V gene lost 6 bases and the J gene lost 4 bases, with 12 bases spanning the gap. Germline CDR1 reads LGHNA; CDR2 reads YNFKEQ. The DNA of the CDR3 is TGTGCCAGCAGTAGGGAGAAGGTCACCGGGGAGCTGTTTTTT. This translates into CASSREKVTGELFF.

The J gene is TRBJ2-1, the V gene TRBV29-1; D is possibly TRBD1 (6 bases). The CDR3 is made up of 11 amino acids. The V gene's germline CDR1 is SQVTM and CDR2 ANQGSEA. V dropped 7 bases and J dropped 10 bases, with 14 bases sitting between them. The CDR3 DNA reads TGCAGCGCCAGGGGCGCCCAGGAGCAGTTCTTC. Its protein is CSARGAQEQFF.

The CDR3 bases are TGCGCCAGCAGCTTGGGTATCCTGAGGTACTATGGCTACACCTTC. Translated: CASSLGILRYYGYTF. The chain combines TRBV5-1 with TRBJ1-2; unclear D gene. V was pared by 0 bases and J by 3 bases, with 12 bases between. Per the germline V gene, CDR1 is SGHRS and CDR2 is YFSETQ. The CDR3 contains 15 residues.

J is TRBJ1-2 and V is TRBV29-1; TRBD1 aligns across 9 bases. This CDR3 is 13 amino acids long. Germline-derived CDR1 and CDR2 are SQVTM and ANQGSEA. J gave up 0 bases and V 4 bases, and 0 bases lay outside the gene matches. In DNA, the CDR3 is TGCAGCGTTGGGGACAGGGCTAACTATGGCTACACCTTC. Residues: CSVGDRANYGYTF.